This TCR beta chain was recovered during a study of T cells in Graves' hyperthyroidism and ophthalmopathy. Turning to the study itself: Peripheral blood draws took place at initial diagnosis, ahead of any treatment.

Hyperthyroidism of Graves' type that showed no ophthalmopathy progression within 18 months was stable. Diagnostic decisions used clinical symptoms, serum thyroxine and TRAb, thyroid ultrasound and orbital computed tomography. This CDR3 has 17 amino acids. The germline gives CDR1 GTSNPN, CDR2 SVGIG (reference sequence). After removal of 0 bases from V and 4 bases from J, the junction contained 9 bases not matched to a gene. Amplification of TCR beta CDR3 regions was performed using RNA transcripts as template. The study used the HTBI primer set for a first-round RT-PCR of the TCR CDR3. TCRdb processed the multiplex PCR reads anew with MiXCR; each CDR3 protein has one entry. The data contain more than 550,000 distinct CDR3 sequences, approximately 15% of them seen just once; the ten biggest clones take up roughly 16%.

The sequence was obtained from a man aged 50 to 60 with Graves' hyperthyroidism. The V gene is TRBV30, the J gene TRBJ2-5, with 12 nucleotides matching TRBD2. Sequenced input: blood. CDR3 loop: CAWSVGLAGPQGETQYF. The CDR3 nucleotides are TGTGCCTGGAGTGTGGGACTAGCGGGTCCCCAAGGAGAGACCCAGTACTTC.